This T cell receptor (beta chain) comes out of a study of regulatory T cells in long-lasting Graves disease. General study findings and limits: Persistent disease samples used TRBV28, TRBJ1-2 and TRBJ2-5 preferentially.

Sequencing libraries for TCR beta were prepared with iRepertoire HTBI primers and Arm-PCR of CDR3 regions. TCRdb reprocessed the multiplex PCR reads with MiXCR, giving one entry per CDR3 protein. This sample has 450,000 or so distinct CDR3 sequences, with around a fifth found just once. V was trimmed by 1 base and J by 5 bases, leaving 21 bases between them. This CDR3 region has 17 residues. The germline CDR1 and CDR2 sequences are SEHNR and FQNEAQ (reference sequence). This clonotype appeared many times. Its target is unknown. The time point: persistent/refractory GD, antithyroid drugs over 5 years with positive TRAb. PBMC-extracted RNA yielded the TCR library. Patients came through an endocrinology department, and that department was in Xi'an, China.

This clonotype was sampled from a female donor with Graves disease. This sample comprised peripheral blood mononuclear cells (PBMCs), obtained when the disease was refractory, from a patient treated with antithyroid drugs. The rearrangement joins TRBV7-9 to TRBJ2-7, with D perhaps TRBD2 (5 bases). Written as DNA, the CDR3 is TGTGCCAGCAGCTTAGGCGGGCGGGCCCATGGGCGGCACGAGCAGTACTTC. This sequence encodes CASSLGGRAHGRHEQYF.